The following is a TCR beta chain sequence with its context. Time point denoted: recipient sample about 28 days before transplant, after cytoreduction. Recipient blood drawn about 28 days pretransplant and days 30, 100, 180 after. Trimming cost V 0 bases and J 0 bases, with 8 bases left between them. CDR1 is SEHNR, CDR2 FQNEAQ, per germline (reference sequence). This CDR3 spans 15 amino acids. This specimen comes from a study of T cell clonotyping in hematopoietic cell transplantation. Libraries were prepared by immunoSEQ multiplex PCR; TCRdb keeps only in-frame clonotypes and omits some of them. The sample lists 35,000 to 45,000 clones; roughly 94% were seen once.

The V gene is TRBV7-9, the J gene TRBJ1-1, with D possibly matching TRBD1 (5 bases). Sample: peripheral blood mononuclear cells, taken before stem cell transplant. This TCR came from a man aged 35-49 years with chronic myeloid leukemia. Some clones in this sample may be carry-over from other donors' samples. CDR3 loop: CASSLASGLNTEAFF. In DNA, the CDR3 is TGTGCCAGCAGCTTAGCGTCAGGGCTGAACACTGAAGCTTTCTTT.